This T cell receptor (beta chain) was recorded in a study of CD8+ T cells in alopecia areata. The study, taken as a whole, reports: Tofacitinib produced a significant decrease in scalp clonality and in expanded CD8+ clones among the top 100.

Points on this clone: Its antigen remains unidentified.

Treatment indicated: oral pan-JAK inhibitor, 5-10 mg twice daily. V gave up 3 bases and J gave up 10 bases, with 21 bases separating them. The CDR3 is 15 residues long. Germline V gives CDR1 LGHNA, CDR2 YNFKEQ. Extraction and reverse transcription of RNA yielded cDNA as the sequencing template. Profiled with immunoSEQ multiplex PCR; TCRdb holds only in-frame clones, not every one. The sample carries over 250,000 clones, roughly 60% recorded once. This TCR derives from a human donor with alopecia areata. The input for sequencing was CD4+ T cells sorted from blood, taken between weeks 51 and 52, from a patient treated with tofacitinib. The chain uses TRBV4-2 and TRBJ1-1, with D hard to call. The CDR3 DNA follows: TGTGCCAGCAGCCATGTCGACGGTACAAACGAGGGAGCTTTCTTT. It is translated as CASSHVDGTNEGAFF.